A selection of T cell receptor beta chains follows, all from one sample in a study of CD8+ T cells in alopecia areata. This table comes from immunoSEQ multiplex PCR, and its TCRdb copy is limited to in-frame clones, with some not included. The sample consists of 150,000 to 200,000 clones, about 55% of them appearing once. The specimen was CD8+ T cells sorted from blood, collected at week 24, from a patient treated with tofacitinib. The receptors here all came from a human donor with alopecia areata. CDR3s include the opening cysteine and the closing phenylalanine or tryptophan. The D gene is left open where the match is weak. Size is stated for part of the rows, as once, few or many counts, or as a class when the clone is expanded.

V	length	J	D	size	CDR3	DNA
TRBV29-1	15	TRBJ2-1	.	.	CSVEVGADTIEEQFF	TGCAGCGTTGAAGTAGGGGCGGACACGATTGAAGAGCAGTTCTTC
TRBV29-1	13	TRBJ1-2	.	few	CSVERGVGDGYTF	TGCAGCGTTGAACGGGGAGTAGGTGATGGCTACACCTTC
TRBV30	12	TRBJ1-1	.	few	CAWTGVNTEAFF	TGTGCCTGGACAGGGGTGAACACTGAAGCTTTCTTT
TRBV13	12	TRBJ1-2	.	.	CASSLDTQGYTF	TGTGCCAGCAGCTTAGATACGCAAGGCTACACCTTC
TRBV29-1	12	TRBJ1-1	.	.	CSVLTGNTEAFF	TGCAGCGTACTGACAGGGAACACTGAAGCTTTCTTT
TRBV6-1	18	TRBJ2-2	.	few	CASSEALGGQGDTGELFF	TGTGCCAGCAGTGAAGCGCTGGGGGGGCAGGGGGACACCGGGGAGCTGTTTTTT
TRBV29-1	14	TRBJ2-3	.	.	CSVTGLRSTDTQYF	TGCAGCGTTACCGGGCTCCGTAGCACAGATACGCAGTATTTT
TRBV27	13	TRBJ2-4	.	once	CASSLSSGNIQYF	TGTGCCAGCAGTTTATCATCGGGAAACATTCAGTACTTC
TRBV30	13	TRBJ2-4	.	few	CAWSVRGGDIQYF	TGTGCCTGGAGTGTACGCGGTGGAGACATTCAGTACTTC
TRBV19	13	TRBJ1-5	.	.	CASRAAVNQPQHF	TGTGCCAGTAGGGCGGCAGTCAATCAGCCCCAGCATTTT
TRBV4-3	16	TRBJ1-6	TRBD1	.	CASSQDLAGGNSPLHF	TGCGCCAGCAGCCAAGACTTGGCAGGGGGTAATTCACCCCTCCACTTT
TRBV29-1	13	TRBJ1-2	TRBD1	.	CSAGGGGNYGYTF	TGCAGCGCCGGAGGGGGCGGAAACTATGGCTACACCTTC
TRBV4-3	14	TRBJ1-1	TRBD1	.	CASSQTGGNTEAFF	TGCGCCAGCAGCCAAACAGGGGGGAACACTGAAGCTTTCTTT
TRBV12-5	13	TRBJ1-1	.	.	CASGLSGNTEAFF	TGTGCTAGTGGTTTGTCAGGGAACACTGAAGCTTTCTTT
TRBV30	12	TRBJ1-1	.	.	CACTQGNTEAFF	TGTGCCTGCACGCAGGGGAACACTGAAGCTTTCTTT
TRBV27	13	TRBJ2-7	TRBD1	once	CASSSQGAYEQYF	TGTGCCAGCAGTTCCCAGGGGGCGTATGAGCAGTACTTC
TRBV9	14	TRBJ2-3	.	.	CASSVGGAGDTQYF	TGTGCCAGCAGCGTTGGGGGGGCTGGAGATACGCAGTATTTT
TRBV29-1	13	TRBJ2-4	TRBD1	few	CSVLDRGRFHQYF	TGCAGCGTCCTCGACAGGGGGCGCTTCCATCAGTACTTC
TRBV29-1	17	TRBJ2-3	.	few	CSVEDPSAGGPTDTQYF	TGCAGCGTTGAAGACCCATCGGCCGGGGGCCCCACAGATACGCAGTATTTT